These T cell receptor beta chains were read from a single sample in a study of OX40 agonist ivuxolimab in advanced cancers. Sequenced by immunoSEQ multiplex PCR; TCRdb stores in-frame clones only, minus some. The sample yields approximately 45,000 clones, 85% to 95% seen once. The sequences come from CD4+ or CD8+ T cells sorted from blood, collected in a trial of the OX40 agonist ivuxolimab. The receptors derive from an adult with an advanced solid tumor such as melanoma, head and neck, liver or kidney cancer. Both conserved end residues are part of each CDR3. The order of the fields is D gene, J gene, clone size, V gene, CDR3 DNA, CDR3 protein. A D gene is named only where the DNA matches it firmly. A row's size may be missing; if present it is once, few, many or a size class.

NA,TRBJ2-1,NA,TRBV6-4,TGTGCCAGCAGTGACCACAACGGCCCTATGCAGTTCTTC,CASSDHNGPMQFF
NA,TRBJ2-3,NA,TRBV19,TGTGCCAGTAGGACAAGCAGCGGCCCAGGAGATACGCAGTATTTT,CASRTSSGPGDTQYF
TRBD2,TRBJ2-7,NA,TRBV7-2,TGTGCCAGCAGCTTAGCGGTGACTAGCGGGACGCCCGGCTACGAGCAGTACTTC,CASSLAVTSGTPGYEQYF
TRBD2,TRBJ2-1,once,TRBV6-1,TGTGCCAGCAGTGAAGATTGGGTCGGGGGACTAGCGGGAATTGTCAATGAGCAGTTCTTC,CASSEDWVGGLAGIVNEQFF
NA,TRBJ1-1,NA,TRBV5-8,TGTGCCAGCACCCTTTTCGCAGGGAGCACTGAAGCTTTCTTT,CASTLFAGSTEAFF
TRBD1,TRBJ2-7,NA,TRBV7-2,TGTGCCAGCAGCTTCGGGACAGGGGGCGAGGCCCCCCACTACGAGCAGTACTTC,CASSFGTGGEAPHYEQYF
NA,TRBJ1-4,NA,TRBV6-4,TGTGCCAGCAGTGACGGTGAAAAACTGTTTTTT,CASSDGEKLFF
TRBD1,TRBJ1-1,NA,TRBV19,TGTGCCAGTAGTATTGAGACAGGGCTACTATCGAACACTGAAGCTTTCTTT,CASSIETGLLSNTEAFF
TRBD2,TRBJ2-1,NA,TRBV4-1,TGCGCCAGCAGCCTCGAGACTAGCGGGATTAATGAGCAGTTCTTC,CASSLETSGINEQFF
TRBD1,TRBJ2-1,NA,TRBV7-3,TGTGCCAGCAGCTTGGGACAGGGTCTTATCACCTACAATGAGCAGTTCTTC,CASSLGQGLITYNEQFF
NA,TRBJ1-2,once,TRBV4-3,TGCGCCAGCTCGACCACGGGCCTAGGGGCTAACTATGGCTACACCTTC,CASSTTGLGANYGYTF
NA,TRBJ1-4,NA,TRBV10-3,TGTGCCATCAGTGAGTCGGGGACGGCGATTGCAACTAATGAAAAACTGTTTTTT,CAISESGTAIATNEKLFF
NA,TRBJ1-2,once,TRBV29-1,TGCAGCGTTGCGGTAGTACAGTCCGTGAGCTACACCTTC,CSVAVVQSVSYTF
NA,TRBJ2-7,NA,TRBV27,TGTGCCAGTTCCACTCCAGGCGGCGAGCAGTACTTC,CASSTPGGEQYF
NA,TRBJ2-7,NA,TRBV7-9,TGTGCCAGCCGGACGGGGCCCTACGAGCAGTACTTC,CASRTGPYEQYF
TRBD1,TRBJ1-2,NA,TRBV2,TGTGCCAGCACCTCCGGACAGGGGGCGCCGGACTATGGCTACACCTTC,CASTSGQGAPDYGYTF
NA,TRBJ1-1,NA,TRBV28,TGTGCCAGCAGTCCACTAGGGGAGGTAAACACTGAAGCTTTCTTT,CASSPLGEVNTEAFF
NA,TRBJ1-1,NA,TRBV6-5,TGTGCCAGCAGTTACTCGGGCAGTGAAGCTTTCTTT,CASSYSGSEAFF
TRBD1,TRBJ2-7,NA,TRBV11-3,TGTGCCAGCAGCCCCACCCCGGGACAGGGGGTTTACGAGCAGTACTTC,CASSPTPGQGVYEQYF
TRBD2,TRBJ2-7,NA,TRBV23-1,TGCGCCAGCGGCCGACTAGCGGGGAGCGCTCACCTCGAGCAGTACTTC,CASGRLAGSAHLEQYF
TRBD1,TRBJ1-1,NA,TRBV6-1,TGTGCCAGCAGTGCCAAGTGGCCAGGGGGCTTGGCTGAAGCTTTCTTT,CASSAKWPGGLAEAFF
TRBD2,TRBJ2-1,NA,TRBV11-3,TGTGCCAGCAGCTTAGAGGTCTGGGACTATAACAATGAGCAGTTCTTC,CASSLEVWDYNNEQFF
NA,TRBJ2-7,NA,TRBV27,TGTGCCAGCGGGCGGGAAAGGGGCCAGTCCTACGAGCAGTACTTC,CASGRERGQSYEQYF
NA,TRBJ2-1,NA,TRBV9,TGTGCCAGCAGCGTTTGGGGCGCGGGGCGGGCCGGGTACAATGAGCAGTTCTTC,CASSVWGAGRAGYNEQFF
TRBD1,TRBJ1-1,NA,TRBV4-3,TGCGCCAGCAGCCAGGAGAGGGGGACAGGGGGCTGGTTGAACACTGAAGCTTTCTTT,CASSQERGTGGWLNTEAFF
NA,TRBJ2-1,medium-sized,TRBV19,TGTGCCAGTAGTATATTTGGTAGGGTATCCTACAATGAGCAGTTCTTC,CASSIFGRVSYNEQFF
NA,TRBJ2-5,NA,TRBV7-9,TGTGCCAGCAGCCGCGGGGTCGAGACCCAGTACTTC,CASSRGVETQYF
NA,TRBJ1-4,NA,TRBV9,TGTGCCAGCAGCTTCGACATGAATGAAAAACTGTTTTTT,CASSFDMNEKLFF
NA,TRBJ2-5,NA,TRBV19,TGTGCCAGTAGTATGGCGAATCAAGAGACCCAGTACTTC,CASSMANQETQYF
TRBD1,TRBJ2-1,NA,TRBV27,TGTGCCAGCAGTTCCGGGACAGGGGGGCACAATGAGCAGTTCTTC,CASSSGTGGHNEQFF
NA,TRBJ2-7,NA,TRBV9,TGTGCCAGCAGCGTAGCTGACGGCTCCTACGAGCAGTACTTC,CASSVADGSYEQYF
TRBD1,TRBJ2-3,once,TRBV5-6,TGTGCCAGCTTACAGGGGGGCCTCACCAATACGCAGTATTTT,CASLQGGLTNTQYF
NA,TRBJ2-1,NA,TRBV4-1,TGCGCCAGCAGCCCCAGTACCTCCTACAATGAGCAGTTCTTC,CASSPSTSYNEQFF
NA,TRBJ2-1,NA,TRBV2,TGTGCCAGCGGGGGCCCTTACAATGAGCAGTTCTTC,CASGGPYNEQFF
TRBD1,TRBJ1-2,NA,TRBV9,TGTGCCAGCAGCGCAGGAGGGACAGCCTATGGCTACACCTTC,CASSAGGTAYGYTF
NA,TRBJ2-7,NA,TRBV9,TGTGCCAGCAGCTCCCGGGACTACGAGCAGTACTTC,CASSSRDYEQYF
NA,TRBJ1-1,NA,TRBV2,TGTGCCAGCAGTGAGTGGCCGGGGGCGAACACTGAAGCTTTCTTT,CASSEWPGANTEAFF
TRBD1,TRBJ2-1,NA,TRBV9,TGTGCCAGCAGCGCCCTAGGACAGGGGGACGGGAATGAGCAGTTCTTC,CASSALGQGDGNEQFF
TRBD1,TRBJ1-3,NA,TRBV28,TGTGCCAGCAATCTTAAGACAGGGAGCCCTGGAAACACCATATATTTT,CASNLKTGSPGNTIYF
TRBD1,TRBJ2-7,NA,TRBV4-2,TGTGCCAGCAGCCAAGAGTACAGGGGCACATACGAGCAGTACTTC,CASSQEYRGTYEQYF
NA,TRBJ1-1,NA,TRBV28,TGTGCCAGCAGCCCCTTCGCGGGGCGGGGGAACACTGAAGCTTTCTTT,CASSPFAGRGNTEAFF
NA,TRBJ2-5,NA,TRBV4-1,TGCGCCAGCAGCCAAGGCGGGCTTTCAGCCGAGGCCCAGTACTTC,CASSQGGLSAEAQYF
TRBD1,TRBJ2-3,once,TRBV6-5,TGTGCCAGCAGTTACTCTGGGACAGGAGTTTATGGTACGCAGTATTTT,CASSYSGTGVYGTQYF
NA,TRBJ1-2,NA,TRBV10-3,TGTGCCATCAGTGAATCTGGCAGTAACTATGGCTACACCTTC,CAISESGSNYGYTF
NA,TRBJ2-1,NA,TRBV7-2,TGTGCCAGCAGCTTACCGCCGGGACCAATCTCCTACAATGAGCAGTTCTTC,CASSLPPGPISYNEQFF
NA,TRBJ2-7,NA,TRBV11-2,TGTGCCAGCAGCTTAGGGTATATGATCTCCTACGAGCAGTACTTC,CASSLGYMISYEQYF
NA,TRBJ2-5,NA,TRBV7-6,TGTGCCAGCAGCTTAGTCGAAGAGACCCAGTACTTC,CASSLVEETQYF
NA,TRBJ2-2,NA,TRBV9,TGTGCCAGCAGCCCGGGCAACACCGGGGAGCTGTTTTTT,CASSPGNTGELFF